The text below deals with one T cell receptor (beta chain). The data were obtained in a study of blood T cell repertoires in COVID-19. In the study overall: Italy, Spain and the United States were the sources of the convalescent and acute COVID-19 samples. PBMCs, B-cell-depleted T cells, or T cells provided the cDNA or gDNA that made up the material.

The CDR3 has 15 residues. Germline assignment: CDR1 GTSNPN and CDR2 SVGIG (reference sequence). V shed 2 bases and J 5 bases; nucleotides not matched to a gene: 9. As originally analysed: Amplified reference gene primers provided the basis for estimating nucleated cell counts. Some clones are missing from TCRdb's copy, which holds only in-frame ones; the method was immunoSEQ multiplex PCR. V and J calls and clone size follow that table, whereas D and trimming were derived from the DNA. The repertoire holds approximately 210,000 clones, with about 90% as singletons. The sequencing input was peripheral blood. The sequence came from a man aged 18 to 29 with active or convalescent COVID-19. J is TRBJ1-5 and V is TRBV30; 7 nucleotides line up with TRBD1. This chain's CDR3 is CAWSSRVGGDQPQHF. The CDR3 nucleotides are TGTGCCTGGAGTAGCCGTGTAGGGGGCGATCAGCCCCAGCATTTT.